The source of this T cell receptor (beta chain) is a study of shared clonotypes between healthy human individuals. The CDR3 totals 14 residues. CDR1 is GTSNPN, CDR2 SVGIG, per germline (reference sequence). Trimming removed 0 bases from V and 2 bases from J, with 10 bases in between. Study-level findings and limits: The study found about 5% of naive CD4 clonotypes shared across a few donors. Specimens sampled were limited to blood, with tissue repertoires likely differing.

Cells designated naive CD8 were CD45RO-negative and were positively selected for CCR7, with terminally differentiated effector memory CD45RA+ cells excluded. Worth noting for this clone: The antigen is undetermined.

When replicate PCRs were run on sorted subsets, they used around 0.2 ug DNA, roughly 30,000 T cell genomes. TCRdb keeps only in-frame clones here, not all; method: immunoSEQ multiplex PCR. The sample lists millions of clones, approximately 94% occurring once. Sequences were obtained from naive CD8+ T cells from PBMCs. The chain combines TRBV30 with TRBJ1-2; the D is unclear. This clonotype was obtained from a man between 18 and 35 years old in good health. Some clones in this sample may be carry-over from other donors' samples. In DNA, the CDR3 is TGTGCCTGGAGTGTACTACATACAAACTATGGCTACACCTTC. This translates into CAWSVLHTNYGYTF.